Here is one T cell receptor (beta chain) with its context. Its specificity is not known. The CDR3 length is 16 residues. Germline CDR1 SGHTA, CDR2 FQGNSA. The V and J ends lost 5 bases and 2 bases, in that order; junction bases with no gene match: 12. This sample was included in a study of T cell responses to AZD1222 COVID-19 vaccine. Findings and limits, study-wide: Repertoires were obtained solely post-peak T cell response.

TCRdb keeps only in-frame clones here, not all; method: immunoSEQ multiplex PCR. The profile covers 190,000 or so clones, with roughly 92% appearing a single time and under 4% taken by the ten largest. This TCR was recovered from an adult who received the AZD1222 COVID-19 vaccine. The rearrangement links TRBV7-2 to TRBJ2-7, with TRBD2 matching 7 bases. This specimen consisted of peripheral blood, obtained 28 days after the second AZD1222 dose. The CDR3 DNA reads TGTGCCAGCAGCCAAGGTGGGGGGAGGGCCCCCTACGAGCAGTACTTC. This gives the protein CASSQGGGRAPYEQYF.